This entry lists 6 T cell receptor beta chains sequenced from one sample in a study of radiotherapy plus CTLA-4 blockade in lung cancer. Sequencing used immunoSEQ multiplex PCR; TCRdb keeps in-frame clones, though not all of them. The sample lists roughly 53,000 clones; approximately 84% were seen once. Sequenced material: peripheral blood, taken from a patient treated with radiotherapy plus ipilimumab. The source of these receptors is a human donor with non-small cell lung cancer whose response to radiotherapy plus ipilimumab could not be evaluated.

This clone turned up a few times. This rearrangement joins TRBV27 to TRBJ1-4; 8 nucleotides align to TRBD1. CDR3 length equals 15 residues. Unmatched junction bases numbered 14, after V lost 5 bases and J lost 12 bases. Germline-derived CDR1 and CDR2 are MNHEY and SMNVEV (reference sequence). CDR3 bases: TGTGCCAGCAGTAAAGGACAGGGCTGGGGCTCGGAACTGTTTTTT. This encodes CASSKGQGWGSELFF.

The chain combines TRBV7-2 with TRBJ1-1, with TRBD1 matching over 12 bases. This CDR3 spans 15 amino acids. Trimming cost V 2 bases and J 11 bases; bases outside gene matches: 9. Germline loops: CDR1 SGHTA, CDR2 FQGNSA. CDR3 protein: CASSLHPGQGAIAFF. As DNA, the CDR3 is TGTGCCAGCAGCTTACACCCGGGACAGGGGGCAATTGCTTTCTTT.

The chain recombines TRBV28 with TRBJ2-1, with TRBD2 identical over 7 bases. This CDR3 is built from 15 residues. The germline V gene encodes CDR1 MDHEN and CDR2 SYDVKM. The ends lost 2 bases at V and 6 bases at J; junction bases unmatched: 7. DNA of the CDR3: TGTGCCAGCAGTTTAGGGCTAGCGGTTCGCAATGAGCAGTTCTTC. It codes for CASSLGLAVRNEQFF. Looking up the rest from reference TRBV28 and TRBJ2-1 gives the full variable domain: DVKVTQSSRYLVKRTGEKVFLECVQDMDHENMFWYRQDPGLGLRLIYFSYDVKMKEKGDIPEGYSVSREKKERFSLILESASTNQTSMYLCASSLGLAVRNEQFFGPGTRLTVL.

Comment on this clone: Other DNA sequences from this sample encode an identical CDR3 as well. V gene TRBV2 combines with J gene TRBJ2-1, with 7 nucleotides matching TRBD2. The junction had 6 bases not matched to a gene; V was cut back by 4 bases and J by 3 bases. The CDR3 is made up of 15 amino acids. From germline, CDR1 is SNHLY and CDR2 FYNNEI. The CDR3 nucleotides are TGTGCCAGCAGTGCTGCTAGCGGCATCTACAATGAGCAGTTCTTC. Translating gives CASSAASGIYNEQFF.

The chain couples TRBV2 to TRBJ2-1, with TRBD1 identical over 10 bases. J was trimmed by 6 bases and V by 8 bases; bases with no gene match: 10. This CDR3 contains 15 residues. The germline V gene has CDR1 SNHLY and CDR2 FYNNEI. CDR3 loop: CASLRQGALINEQFF. CDR3 nucleotides: TGTGCCAGCCTCCGACAGGGGGCCCTTATCAATGAGCAGTTCTTC.

This clone appeared a few times. The rearrangement uses TRBV5-1 and TRBJ1-4; 7 positions agree with TRBD1. The CDR3 is made up of 15 amino acids. J was trimmed by 8 bases and V by 3 bases; bases with no gene match: 10. Germline V CDR1 and CDR2: SGHRS, YFSETQ. Here the CDR3 reads CASSSTTGRYEKLFF. The CDR3 DNA follows: TGCGCCAGCAGCTCAACGACAGGGCGGTACGAAAAACTGTTTTTT.